Sequencing of this T cell receptor beta chain was carried out in a study of T cell repertoires in cytomegalovirus infection. To note about this clonotype: Antigen unknown.

This CDR3 has 12 amino acids. Looked up from germline, CDR1 is SQVTM and CDR2 is ANQGSEA. The V end was cut by 1 base, the J end by 10 bases, with 11 bases between. MiXCR was run by TCRdb on the reads, yielding one entry per CDR3 protein. The sample includes about a million distinct CDR3 sequences, roughly 30% seen only once; the top ten take 13%. This TCR was sampled from a human donor in good health (CMV status not recorded). Some clones in this sample may be carry-over from other donors' samples. The chain employs TRBV29-1 and TRBJ2-1, with no clear D. Specimen: cultured CD8+ T cells from PBMCs, collected from culture after CMV antigen stimulation. This CDR3 reads CSVEGRMAEQFF. The CDR3 nucleotides read TGCAGCGTTGAAGGGCGGATGGCAGAGCAGTTCTTC.